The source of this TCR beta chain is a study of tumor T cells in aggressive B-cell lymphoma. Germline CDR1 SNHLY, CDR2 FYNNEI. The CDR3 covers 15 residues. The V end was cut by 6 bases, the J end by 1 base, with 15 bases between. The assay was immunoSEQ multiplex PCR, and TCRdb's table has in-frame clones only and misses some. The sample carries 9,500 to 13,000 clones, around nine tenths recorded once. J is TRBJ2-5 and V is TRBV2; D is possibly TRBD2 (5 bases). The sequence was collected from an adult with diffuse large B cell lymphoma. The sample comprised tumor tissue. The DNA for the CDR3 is TGTGCCAGCAGGCGGCGTGTGGCGGGCCAAGAGACCCAGTACTTC. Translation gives CASRRRVAGQETQYF.